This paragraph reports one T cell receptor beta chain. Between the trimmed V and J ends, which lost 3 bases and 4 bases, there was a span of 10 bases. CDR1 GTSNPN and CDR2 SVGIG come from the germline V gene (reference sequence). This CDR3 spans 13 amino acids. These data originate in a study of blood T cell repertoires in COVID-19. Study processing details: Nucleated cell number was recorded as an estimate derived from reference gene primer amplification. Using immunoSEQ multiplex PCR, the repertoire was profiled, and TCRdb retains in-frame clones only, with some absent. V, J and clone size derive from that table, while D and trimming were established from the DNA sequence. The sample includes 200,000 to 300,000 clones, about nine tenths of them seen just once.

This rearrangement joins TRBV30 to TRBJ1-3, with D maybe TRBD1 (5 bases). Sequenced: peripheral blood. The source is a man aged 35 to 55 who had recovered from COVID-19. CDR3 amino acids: CAWSEGRGNTIYF. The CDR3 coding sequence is TGTGCCTGGAGCGAGGGGAGGGGAAACACCATATATTTT.